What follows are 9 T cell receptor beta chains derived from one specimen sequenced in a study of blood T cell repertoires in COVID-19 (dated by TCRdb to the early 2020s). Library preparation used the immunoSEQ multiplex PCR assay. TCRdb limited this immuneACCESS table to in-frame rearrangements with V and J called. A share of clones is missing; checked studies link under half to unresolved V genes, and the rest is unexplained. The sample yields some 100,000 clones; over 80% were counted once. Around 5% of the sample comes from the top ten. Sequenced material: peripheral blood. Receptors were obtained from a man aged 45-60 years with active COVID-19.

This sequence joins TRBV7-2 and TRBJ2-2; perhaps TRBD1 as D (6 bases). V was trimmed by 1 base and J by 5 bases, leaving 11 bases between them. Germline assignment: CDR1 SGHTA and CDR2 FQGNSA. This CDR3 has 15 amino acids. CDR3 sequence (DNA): TGTGCCAGCAGCTTAGGGACAGCGTCAACCGGGGAGCTGTTTTTT. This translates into CASSLGTASTGELFF.

The CDR3 sequence: CATSRRQDQETQYF. The CDR3, as DNA: TGTGCCACCAGCAGGAGACAGGACCAAGAGACCCAGTACTTC. V and J are TRBV15 and TRBJ2-5; D may be TRBD1 (6 bases). Germline CDR1 reads LNHNV; CDR2 reads YYDKDF (reference sequence). CDR3 length equals 14 residues. The V end was cut by 3 bases, the J end by 0 bases, with 8 bases between.

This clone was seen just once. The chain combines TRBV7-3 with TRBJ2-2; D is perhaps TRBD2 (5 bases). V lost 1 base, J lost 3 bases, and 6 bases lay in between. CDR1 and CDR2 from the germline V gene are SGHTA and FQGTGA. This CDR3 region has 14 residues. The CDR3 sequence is CASSLMDYTGELFF. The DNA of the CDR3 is TGTGCCAGCAGCTTAATGGACTACACCGGGGAGCTGTTTTTT.

CDR3 sequence: CAIRTETNYGYTF. CDR3 nucleotides: TGTGCCATCAGGACAGAAACTAACTATGGCTACACCTTC. This chain joins TRBV10-3 and TRBJ1-2; D possibly corresponds to TRBD1 (5 bases). Trimming removed 6 bases at V and 0 bases at J, with 8 bases between. The CDR3 runs to 13 residues. CDR1 and CDR2 (germline): ENHRY, SYGVKD.

The CDR3 DNA follows: TGTGCCACCGCAAACCTAGGAGGTGCAGATACGCAGTATTTT. Translated, it gives CATANLGGADTQYF. This chain links TRBV3-1 (or the pseudogene TRBV3-2) with TRBJ2-3; a weak D match, TRBD2 (5 bases). The CDR3 spans 14 residues. Trimming removed 10 bases from V and 4 bases from J, with 18 bases in between. The germline gives CDR1 LGHDT, CDR2 YNNKEL (reference sequence).

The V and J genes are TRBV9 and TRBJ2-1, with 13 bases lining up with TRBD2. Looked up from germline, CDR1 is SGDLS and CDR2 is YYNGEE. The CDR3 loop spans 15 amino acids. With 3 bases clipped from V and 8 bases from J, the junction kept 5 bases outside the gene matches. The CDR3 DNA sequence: TGTGCCAGCAGCGCCTTACTAGCGGGAGGGCATGAGCAGTTCTTC. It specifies CASSALLAGGHEQFF. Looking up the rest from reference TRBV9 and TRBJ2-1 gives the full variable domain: DSGVTQTPKHLITATGQRVTLRCSPRSGDLSVYWYQQSLDQGLQFLIQYYNGEERAKGNILERFSAQQFPDLHSELNLSSLELGDSALYFCASSALLAGGHEQFFGPGTRLTVL.

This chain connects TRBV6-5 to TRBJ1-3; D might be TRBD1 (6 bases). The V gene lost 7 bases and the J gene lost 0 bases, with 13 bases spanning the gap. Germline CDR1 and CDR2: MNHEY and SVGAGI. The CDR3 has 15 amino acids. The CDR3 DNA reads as TGTGCCAGCACCATCGCAGGGGCCTCTGGAAACACCATATATTTT. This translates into CASTIAGASGNTIYF.

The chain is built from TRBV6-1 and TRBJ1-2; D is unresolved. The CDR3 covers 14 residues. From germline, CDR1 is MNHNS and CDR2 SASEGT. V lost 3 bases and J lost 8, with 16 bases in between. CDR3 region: CASSDPDYYRGYTF. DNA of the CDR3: TGTGCCAGCAGTGACCCCGACTATTATAGAGGCTACACCTTC.

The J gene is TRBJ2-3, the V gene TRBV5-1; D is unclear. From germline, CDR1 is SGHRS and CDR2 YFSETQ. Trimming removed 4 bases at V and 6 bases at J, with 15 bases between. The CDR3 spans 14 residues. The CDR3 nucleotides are TGCGCCAGCAGCGTCTCAGGATCCTGGGATACGCAGTATTTT. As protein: CASSVSGSWDTQYF.